This T cell receptor beta chain derives from a study of shared clonotypes between healthy human individuals. Naive CD8 cells lacked CD45RO and underwent positive selection for CCR7, leaving out terminally differentiated effector memory CD45RA+ cells. With respect to this clone: As yet, its antigen is unknown.

V lost 9 bases and J lost 7, with 22 bases in between. The germline CDR1 and CDR2 sequences are SGHAT and FQNNGV. The CDR3 loop spans 14 amino acids. Study results and caveats: About 5% was the fraction of naive CD4 clonotypes found shared across a few donors.

Only in-frame clones appear in the TCRdb table, and some are missing; sequencing was by immunoSEQ multiplex PCR. The sample shows about 2 million clones, roughly 94% of them seen only once. The chain couples TRBV11-2 to TRBJ2-7; tentatively, D is TRBD2 (5 bases). Sequences were obtained from naive CD8+ T cells sorted from blood. This TCR came from a man in his late teens or twenties in good health. The CDR3 DNA is TGTGCCAGTCTCGGCGGGCTCACGGGATGGGAGCAGTACTTC. Translated: CASLGGLTGWEQYF.